What follows are 24 T cell receptor beta chains derived from one specimen sequenced in a study of T-cell memory formation after mild COVID-19. TCRdb reprocessed the 5' RACE reads with MiXCR, giving one entry per CDR3 protein. This table holds around 400,000 distinct CDR3 sequences, approximately 24% found once. Sequenced material: PBMCs or a T cell subset sorted from them (not recorded which). The source of these receptors is an adult woman who had mild COVID-19 (a few samples of this study predate the infection). Cell type and time point are not known.

V gene TRBV3-1 combines with J gene TRBJ2-3; D is uncertain. V was clipped by 0 bases and J by 2 bases, with 6 bases between them. This CDR3 region has 14 residues. Looked up from germline, CDR1 is LGHDT and CDR2 is YNNKEL (reference sequence). CDR3 loop: CASSQETLTDTQYF. DNA of the CDR3: TGTGCCAGCAGCCAAGAGACCCTCACAGATACGCAGTATTTT.

About this clonotype itself: One end of the junction does not line up with germline, which may come from a read error. The genes are TRBV6-1 and TRBJ1-4, with 8 bases that match TRBD1. The CDR3 covers 16 residues. CDR1 and CDR2 from the germline V gene are MNHNS and SASEGT. DNA of the CDR3: TGTGCCAGCAGGGAAGACAGGGGCCGGCCTAGTGAAAAACTGTTTTTT. Translating gives CASREDRGRPSEKLFF.

The rearrangement links TRBV7-8 to TRBJ1-2, with D possibly being TRBD1 (5 bases). The CDR3 consists of 15 residues. Per germline, CDR1 SGHVS and CDR2 FQNEAQ. V was shortened by 4 bases and J by 0 bases, with 12 bases between the two germline ends. As DNA, the CDR3 is TGTGCCAGCAGCTCGGGACTCCCTTCTAACTATGGCTACACCTTC. Its protein is CASSSGLPSNYGYTF.

There are a few counts of this clonotype. V is TRBV4-3 and J is TRBJ2-7, with TRBD1 matching 7 bases. V was clipped by 0 bases and J by 2 bases; unmatched bases: 1. The CDR3 consists of 14 residues. Germline-derived CDR1 and CDR2 are LGHNA and YSLEER. The CDR3 DNA is TGCGCCAGCAGCCAAGATACAGGGGCCTACGAGCAGTACTTC. This sequence encodes CASSQDTGAYEQYF.

This clonotype was counted a few times. This chain links TRBV12-3 or TRBV12-4 with TRBJ2-1, with D perhaps TRBD2 (6 bases). The V gene lost 6 bases and the J gene lost 0 bases, with 12 bases spanning the gap. The CDR3 has 15 amino acids. CDR3 coding DNA: TGTGCCAGCAGAAAGACCGGGAGCTCCTACAATGAGCAGTTCTTC. It translates to CASRKTGSSYNEQFF.

The J gene is TRBJ2-7, the V gene TRBV6-6; 7 nucleotides align to TRBD1. Trimming at V came to 6 bases and at J to 9 bases, leaving 8 bases not matched to a gene. CDR1 and CDR2 (germline): MNHNY, SVGAGI (reference sequence). This CDR3 spans 12 amino acids. The CDR3 protein is CASSHEGAVQYF. For the CDR3, the DNA is TGTGCCAGCAGCCACGAGGGGGCGGTGCAGTACTTC.

The V call is TRBV4-2, the J call TRBJ2-1, with TRBD2 identical over 8 bases. The junction had 15 bases not matched to a gene; V was cut back by 4 bases and J by 4 bases. CDR1 is LGHNA, CDR2 YNFKEQ, per germline. The CDR3 is 18 amino acids. As DNA, the CDR3 is TGTGCCAGCAGCCCGCCCGAGAAAGCGGGAGCGGGTTACAATGAGCAGTTCTTC. Translating it yields CASSPPEKAGAGYNEQFF.

The chain recombines TRBV7-8 with TRBJ2-2; 9 nucleotides align to TRBD1. With 8 bases clipped from V and 5 bases from J, the junction kept 12 bases outside the gene matches. CDR1 and CDR2 from the germline V gene are SGHVS and FQNEAQ. This CDR3 comprises 16 residues. The CDR3 DNA follows: TGTGCCAGCTGCCCTCGGGACAGGGTCGGGACCGGGGAGCTGTTTTTT. Amino acid sequence: CASCPRDRVGTGELFF.

This clonotype has only a few counts. The chain couples TRBV5-1 to TRBJ1-2, with no clear D. The CDR3 spans 15 residues. Germline loops: CDR1 SGHRS, CDR2 YFSETQ. Trimming pared 6 bases from V and 6 bases from J, leaving 21 bases between. The CDR3 reads CASNPLSRTEHGYTF. In nucleotides, the CDR3 is TGCGCCAGCAATCCTTTATCTCGGACGGAGCATGGCTACACCTTC.

Only a few counts were recorded for this clonotype. The genes are TRBV19 and TRBJ2-1; no clear D. Germline V gene sequence: CDR1 LNHDA, CDR2 SQIVND (reference sequence). The CDR3 sequence is 13 residues long. Between the trimmed V and J ends, which lost 1 base and 6 bases, there was a span of 7 bases. CDR3 region: CASSIAQFNEQFF. DNA of the CDR3: TGTGCCAGTAGTATAGCACAGTTCAATGAGCAGTTCTTC.

V and J are TRBV6-1 and TRBJ1-3; TRBD1 matches at 8 bases. Germline CDR1 MNHNS, CDR2 SASEGT. The CDR3 is made up of 13 amino acids. V dropped 9 bases and J dropped 4; count of bases not matched to a gene: 5. The chain's CDR3 is CASRQGYGNTIYF. The CDR3 DNA follows: TGTGCCAGTCGACAGGGGTACGGAAACACCATATATTTT.

This clonotype has more than one count but fewer than ten. The rearrangement uses TRBV20-1 and TRBJ2-7; D not certain. Trimming left V 6 bases short and J 7 bases short, with 16 bases between. The CDR3 has 12 amino acids. Germline CDR1 reads DFQATT; CDR2 reads SNEGSKA (reference sequence). CDR3 residues: CSALGFLGEQYF. The CDR3 coding sequence is TGCAGTGCCCTGGGGTTCTTGGGGGAGCAGTACTTC.

Only a few counts were recorded for this clonotype. V usage is TRBV6-5 and J usage is TRBJ2-1; the match to TRBD2 covers 7 bases. Germline loops: CDR1 MNHEY, CDR2 SVGAGI. The CDR3 is 13 residues long. Trimming at V came to 6 bases and at J to 5 bases, leaving 4 bases not matched to a gene. CDR3 sequence reads: CASSGGLDNEQFF. The CDR3 bases are TGTGCCAGCAGCGGAGGACTAGACAATGAGCAGTTCTTC.

The chain has TRBV4-1 and TRBJ1-6, with TRBD1 matching over 9 bases. Germline assignment: CDR1 MGHRA and CDR2 YSYEKL. The CDR3 is 15 amino acids. V trimming: 6 bases; J trimming: 8 bases; junction bases outside the gene matches: 8. The CDR3 spells CASSKTGGVDSPLHF. DNA for the CDR3: TGCGCCAGCAGTAAAACAGGGGGCGTTGATTCACCCCTCCACTTT.

The rearrangement uses TRBV24-1 and TRBJ2-5; TRBD1 matches 9 bases. The junction had 10 bases not matched to a gene; V was cut back by 7 bases and J by 5 bases. Looked up from germline, CDR1 is KGHDR and CDR2 is SFDVKD. CDR3 size: 15 residues. Written as DNA, the CDR3 is TGTGCCACCAGCCAGGGACAGGGAGGGGGCGAGACCCAGTACTTC. Translating it yields CATSQGQGGGETQYF.

The rearrangement uses TRBV6-6 and TRBJ2-2; D unresolved. Trimming left V 2 bases short and J 4 bases short, with 14 bases between. Germline CDR1 is MNHNY and CDR2 is SVGAGI (reference sequence). The CDR3 has 16 residues. The CDR3: CASSYEAVAPTGELFF. CDR3 nucleotides: TGTGCCAGCAGTTACGAAGCAGTTGCTCCCACCGGGGAGCTGTTTTTT.

The chain recombines TRBV20-1 with TRBJ2-7; 9 positions match TRBD1. CDR1 is DFQATT and CDR2 is SNEGSKA in the germline V gene (reference sequence). V dropped 6 bases and J dropped 4; count of bases not matched to a gene: 7. This CDR3 spans 13 amino acids. CDR3 nucleotides: TGCAGTGCGAACCGGGACAGGGCGTACGAGCAGTACTTC. It is translated as CSANRDRAYEQYF.

Only one count was recorded for this clonotype. V is TRBV3-1 and J is TRBJ1-1; D is perhaps TRBD1 (5 bases). Germline CDR1 reads LGHDT; CDR2 reads YNNKEL (reference sequence). The CDR3 runs to 13 residues. Trimming left V 4 bases short and J 7 bases short, with 13 bases between. For the CDR3, the DNA is TGTGCCAGCAGCCCGAGGGGTTCTGGTGAAGCTTTCTTT. This gives the protein CASSPRGSGEAFF.

This clonotype has a handful of counts. This chain joins TRBV4-3 and TRBJ1-1, with 11 bases lining up with TRBD1. This CDR3 is 14 amino acids long. The V segment lost 0 bases and the J segment 10 bases; nucleotides outside the gene matches: 4. The germline V gene has CDR1 LGHNA and CDR2 YSLEER. The CDR3 sequence is CASSQEPGTGGAFF. The CDR3 nucleotides are TGCGCCAGCAGCCAAGAACCCGGGACAGGGGGAGCTTTCTTT.

The V call is TRBV7-9, the J call TRBJ2-5; tentative D call: TRBD1 (7 bases). The CDR3 length is 14 residues. Germline V lookup: CDR1 SEHNR, CDR2 FQNEAQ (reference sequence). V shed 5 bases and J shed 1 base, with 11 bases lying between them. The CDR3 loop reads CASSAGGFQETQYF. For the CDR3, the DNA is TGTGCCAGCAGCGCAGGGGGGTTCCAAGAGACCCAGTACTTC. The full variable domain, completed using reference TRBV7-9 and TRBJ2-5, is DTGVSQNPRHKITKRGQNVTFRCDPISEHNRLYWYRQTLGQGPEFLTYFQNEAQLEKSRLLSDRFSAERPKGSFSTLEIQRTEQGDSAMYLCASSAGGFQETQYFGPGTRLLVL.

This sequence joins TRBV9 and TRBJ2-2; D remains ambiguous. The germline V gene encodes CDR1 SGDLS and CDR2 YYNGEE. Trimming took off 3 bases at V and 7 bases at J, with 10 bases between the two ends. CDR3 length equals 13 residues. CDR3 residues: CASSALGHGELFF. Written as DNA, the CDR3 is TGTGCCAGCAGCGCTTTAGGCCACGGGGAGCTGTTTTTT.

This clonotype was seen more than once but under ten times. The gene calls are TRBV24-1 and TRBJ1-5; no definite D call. The CDR3 loop spans 16 amino acids. V lost 1 base and J lost 4, with 13 bases in between. Germline V gene lookup returns CDR1 KGHDR and CDR2 SFDVKD. The DNA for the CDR3 is TGTGCCACCAGTGATTTTGAGACCTTGGGTAATCAGCCCCAGCATTTT. It translates to CATSDFETLGNQPQHF.

The V gene is TRBV7-8, the J gene TRBJ1-1; a weak D match, TRBD1 (5 bases). The CDR3 loop spans 18 amino acids. Germline CDR1 reads SGHVS; CDR2 reads FQNEAQ. V was shortened by 3 bases and J by 4 bases, with 24 bases between the two germline ends. CDR3 amino acids: CASSLDMEVGPGATEAFF. The CDR3 DNA reads as TGTGCCAGCAGCTTGGATATGGAGGTCGGTCCTGGGGCCACTGAAGCTTTCTTT.

This clonotype was found a few times. CDR3 amino acids: CASSVRMGGELFF. The DNA for the CDR3 is TGTGCCAGCAGCGTAAGAATGGGCGGGGAGCTGTTTTTT. V is TRBV9 and J is TRBJ2-2, with D hard to call. The length of the CDR3 is 13 residues. V lost 1 base, J lost 7 bases, and 8 bases lay in between. From germline, CDR1 is SGDLS and CDR2 YYNGEE.